This paragraph reports one T cell receptor beta chain. These data belong to a study of identical twins. TCRdb re-called the 5' RACE reads through MiXCR, storing one row per CDR3 protein. The sample lists about 570,000 distinct CDR3 sequences, approximately 9.6% occurring once. The CDR3 is 14 amino acids. Germline V gene lookup returns CDR1 SGHDT and CDR2 YYEEEE. J was trimmed by 7 bases and V by 0 bases; bases with no gene match: 7. This sample was also put to use in a study of yellow fever vaccine responses in identical twins.

The chain combines TRBV5-6 with TRBJ2-7, with TRBD2 matching over 7 bases. The source of this sequence is a woman younger than 35 in good health. The specimen was PBMCs. In DNA, the CDR3 is TGTGCCAGCAGCTTGGGCGGGAGCCCGTGGGAGCAGTACTTC. It codes for CASSLGGSPWEQYF. Full variable domain (outside the CDR3, taken from reference TRBV5-6 and TRBJ2-7): DAGVTQSPTHLIKTRGQQVTLRCSPKSGHDTVSWYQQALGQGPQFIFQYYEEEERQRGNFPDRFSGHQFPNYSSELNVNALLLGDSALYLCASSLGGSPWEQYFGPGTRLTVT.